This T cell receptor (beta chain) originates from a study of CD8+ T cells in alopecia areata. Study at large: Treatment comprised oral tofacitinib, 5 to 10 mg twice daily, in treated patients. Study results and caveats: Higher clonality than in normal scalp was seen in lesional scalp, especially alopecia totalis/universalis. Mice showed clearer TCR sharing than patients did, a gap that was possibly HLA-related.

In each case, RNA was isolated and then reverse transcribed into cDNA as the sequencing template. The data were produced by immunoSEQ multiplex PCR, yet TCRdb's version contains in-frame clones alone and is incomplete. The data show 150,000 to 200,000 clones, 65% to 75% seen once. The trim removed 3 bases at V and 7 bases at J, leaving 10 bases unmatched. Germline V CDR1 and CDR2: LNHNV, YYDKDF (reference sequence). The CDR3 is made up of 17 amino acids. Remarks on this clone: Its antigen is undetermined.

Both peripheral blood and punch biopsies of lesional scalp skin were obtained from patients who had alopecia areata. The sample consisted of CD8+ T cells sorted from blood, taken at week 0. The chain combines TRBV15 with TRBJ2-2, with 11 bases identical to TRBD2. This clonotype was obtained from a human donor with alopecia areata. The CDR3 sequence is CATSSPTSGALSGELFF. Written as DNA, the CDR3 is TGTGCCACCAGCAGTCCGACTAGCGGGGCCCTGAGCGGGGAGCTGTTTTTT.